This TCR beta chain was captured in a study of blood T cells in healthy people across ages. A second PCR of about 7 to 11 cycles used a sample-barcoded 5' primer and a J-beta primer mix. MiXCR, applied by TCRdb to the 5' RACE reads, yields one record per CDR3 protein. The sample lists some 900,000 distinct CDR3 sequences, roughly 52% occurring once. Broader study findings: Versus aged donors, long-lived donors had higher diversity and more naive CD4+ cells. Estimated diversity, derived from one million T cells, was regarded as an underestimate.

This CDR3 comprises 14 residues. The germline V gene encodes CDR1 LGHDT and CDR2 YNNKEL (reference sequence). The V and J ends lost 4 bases and 3 bases respectively, with 10 bases between them. Ranging in age from about 6 to 90, the donors were healthy Caucasian individuals from Russia. Each donor's blood draw was roughly 10 milliliters of peripheral blood. A note on this clonotype: Antigen: not known. A read error may be the cause here, since a much bigger clone is one base away.

This chain uses TRBV3-1 with TRBJ2-4, with D perhaps TRBD2 (5 bases). The sequence was collected from a man aged 25 to 40 in good health. Sequencing input: blood. CDR3 region: CASSLRVVKNIQYF. In nucleotides, the CDR3 is TGTGCCAGCAGCCTGCGGGTAGTCAAAAACATTCAGTACTTC.